The 11 T cell receptor beta chains below were found in one sample sequenced in a study of Ad26.COV2.S vaccination and SARS-CoV-2 variants. Sequencing used immunoSEQ multiplex PCR; TCRdb keeps in-frame clones, though not all of them. The sample lists about 350,000 clones, 92% occurring once. Sequenced here: peripheral blood, sampled after recovery from COVID-19. These receptors came from a human donor who had recovered from COVID-19.

The DNA of the CDR3 is TGTGCCAGCTCAGAGCGGGGGTTAAGCACAGATACGCAGTATTTT. Residues: CASSERGLSTDTQYF. The chain uses TRBV19 and TRBJ2-3, with 8 bases that match TRBD2. Trimming removed 9 bases from V and 0 bases from J; junction bases left unmatched: 8. The CDR3 is 15 amino acids. Germline CDR1 and CDR2: LNHDA and SQIVND (reference sequence).

Concerning this clone itself: This sample also contains other DNA sequences that code for the same CDR3. This chain connects TRBV19 to TRBJ1-2; D not resolved. There are 15 residues in the CDR3. The V gene's germline CDR1 is LNHDA and CDR2 SQIVND (reference sequence). Trimming cost V 6 bases and J 7 bases, with 21 bases left between them. CDR3 amino acids: CASRLSNRVIRGYTF. The CDR3, as DNA: TGTGCCAGTAGGTTGTCGAACCGAGTTATCCGTGGCTACACCTTC.

The gene calls are TRBV19 and TRBJ2-5; D call uncertain. CDR1 and CDR2 from the germline V gene are LNHDA and SQIVND (reference sequence). This CDR3 has 12 amino acids. V was clipped by 2 bases and J by 4 bases, with 5 bases between them. Written as DNA, the CDR3 is TGTGCCAGTAGTATAAACGGAGAGACCCAGTACTTC. This codes for CASSINGETQYF.

The gene calls are TRBV6-5 and TRBJ2-2; D not certain. V lost 8 bases and J lost 5, with 6 bases in between. This CDR3 region has 11 residues. Germline V CDR1 and CDR2: MNHEY, SVGAGI. The CDR3 sequence: CASLATGELFF. The DNA of the CDR3 is TGTGCCAGCCTTGCTACCGGGGAGCTGTTTTTT.

The V and J genes are TRBV27 and TRBJ2-2; either TRBD1 or TRBD2 may supply D (5 bases each). CDR1 MNHEY and CDR2 SMNVEV come from the germline V gene (reference sequence). CDR3 length: 12 residues. The V end was cut by 5 bases, the J end by 5 bases, with 6 bases between. The CDR3 sequence is CASSGGTGELFF. CDR3 in DNA: TGTGCCAGCAGTGGGGGAACCGGGGAGCTGTTTTTT.

This rearrangement joins TRBV6-4 to TRBJ1-2, with TRBD1 as a possible D gene (5 bases). This CDR3 region has 12 residues. Germline-derived CDR1 and CDR2 are MRHNA and SNTAGT. Trimming left V 6 bases short and J 6 bases short, with 11 bases between. This CDR3 is CASRSPGHGYTF. As DNA, the CDR3 is TGTGCCAGCAGGTCCCCGGGGCATGGCTACACCTTC.

J is TRBJ2-2 and V is TRBV7-2; D uncertain. The ends were cut back, 7 bases at V and 5 bases at J, with 14 bases in the middle. The CDR3 sequence is 14 residues long. Germline V CDR1 and CDR2: SGHTA, FQGNSA. The CDR3 region has the DNA TGTGCCAGCATCCCGCGAGCGCGTACCGGGGAGCTGTTTTTT. This translates into CASIPRARTGELFF.

This sequence joins TRBV21-1 and TRBJ1-6; the DNA was not compared with TRBD1, the D call given in the table. TRBV21-1 is reported as a pseudogene. The CDR3 runs to 16 residues. Here the CDR3 DNA reads TGTGCCAGCAGCATAAGGCGACCAGCAGGGGGATCACCCCTCCACTTT. Its translation: CASSIRRPAGGSPLHF.

The chain carries TRBV6-2 or TRBV6-3 and TRBJ2-7; no firm D call. The CDR3 has 13 residues. V was trimmed by 6 bases and J by 8 bases, leaving 17 bases between them. Germline CDR1 reads MNHEY; CDR2 reads SVGEGT. CDR3 residues: CASSRVQASQQYF. CDR3 DNA: TGTGCCAGCAGCCGGGTTCAGGCCTCCCAGCAGTACTTC.

The chain uses TRBV6-5 and TRBJ1-1, with a weak D call TRBD1 (5 bases). The V and J ends lost 3 bases and 11 bases respectively, with 22 bases between them. Germline V gene sequence: CDR1 MNHEY, CDR2 SVGAGI. The CDR3 covers 15 residues. CDR3 bases: TGTGCCAGCAGTTATAACCAGGGCGGGTGGGAAGACGCTTTCTTT. Encoded protein: CASSYNQGGWEDAFF.

The V call is TRBV12-3 or TRBV12-4, the J call TRBJ2-5, with 7 bases that match TRBD2. The length of the CDR3 is 13 residues. After removal of 6 bases from V and 4 bases from J, the junction contained 5 bases not matched to a gene. The CDR3 bases are TGTGCCAGCAGGCCCGGACTAGGAGAGACCCAGTACTTC. It is translated as CASRPGLGETQYF.